The source of this TCR beta chain is a study of blood T cell repertoires in COVID-19. V gave up 7 bases and J gave up 2 bases; unmatched junction bases: 6. The germline CDR1 and CDR2 sequences are MDHEN and SYDVKM. The CDR3 length is 16 residues. In the authors' methods: Reference gene primers were amplified, and this amplification served to estimate nucleated cell counts. Generated by immunoSEQ multiplex PCR, the TCRdb table keeps only in-frame clones and is missing some. D and trimming come from the DNA, and the V and J calls and clone size come from that table. Found here are about 200,000 clones, roughly 86% of them singletons; the top ten hold roughly 8%.

This sequence was found in a woman aged 50 to 60 with active or convalescent COVID-19. The chain combines TRBV28 with TRBJ2-1; 12 bases are a match to TRBD1. The specimen sequenced was peripheral blood. CDR3 DNA: TGTGCCAGCAAGGGACAGGGGGCTTTCGCCTACAATGAGCAGTTCTTC. It encodes CASKGQGAFAYNEQFF.